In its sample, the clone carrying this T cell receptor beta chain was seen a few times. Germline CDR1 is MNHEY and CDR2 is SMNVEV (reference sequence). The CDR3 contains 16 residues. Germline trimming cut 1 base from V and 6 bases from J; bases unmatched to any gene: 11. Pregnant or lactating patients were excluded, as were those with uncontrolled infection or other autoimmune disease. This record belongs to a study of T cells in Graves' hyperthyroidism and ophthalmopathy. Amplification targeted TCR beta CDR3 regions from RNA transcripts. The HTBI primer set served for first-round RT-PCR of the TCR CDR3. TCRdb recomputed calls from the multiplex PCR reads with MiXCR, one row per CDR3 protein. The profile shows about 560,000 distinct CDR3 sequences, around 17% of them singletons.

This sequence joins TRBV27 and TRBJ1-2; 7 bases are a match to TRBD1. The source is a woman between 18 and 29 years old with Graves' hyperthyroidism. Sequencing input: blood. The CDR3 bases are TGTGCCAGCAGTTTATATCGACCGACAGGGCGGGATGGCTACACCTTC. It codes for CASSLYRPTGRDGYTF.